These T cell receptor beta chains were read from a single sample in a study of blood T cell repertoires in COVID-19. Measured with immunoSEQ multiplex PCR; TCRdb has only the in-frame clones, and not every one. This sample has around 94,000 clones, with about four fifths found just once. The sequencing input was peripheral blood. All receptors derive from a human donor in a cohort sampled during active COVID-19. CDR3s include the opening cysteine and the closing phenylalanine or tryptophan. A D gene is named only where the DNA matches it firmly. Size tells how often a clone was seen (once, few, many) or the class of an expanded clone, and some rows leave it out.

TRBJ2-7 | - | TRBV28 | TRBD2 | CASSSIAGGSYEQYF | TGTGCCAGCAGTTCCATAGCGGGAGGCTCCTACGAGCAGTACTTC
TRBJ1-5 | - | TRBV27 | - | CASSLGGGSQPQHF | TGTGCCAGCAGCCTAGGGGGGGGGAGTCAGCCCCAGCATTTT
TRBJ1-1 | - | TRBV11-2 | TRBD1 | CASSRKGQGAEAFF | TGTGCCAGCAGCAGAAAGGGACAGGGTGCTGAAGCTTTCTTT
TRBJ2-5 | - | TRBV6-5 | - | CASRLGGQETQYF | TGTGCCAGCAGGCTAGGAGGACAAGAGACCCAGTACTTC
TRBJ2-7 | - | TRBV28 | - | CASSLTGRTYEQYF | TGTGCCAGCAGTTTGACCGGGAGAACTTACGAGCAGTACTTC
TRBJ2-7 | - | TRBV4-1 | TRBD2 | CASSQEPQRGDEQYF | TGCGCCAGCAGCCAAGAACCCCAGCGGGGAGACGAGCAGTACTTC
TRBJ2-1 | - | TRBV7-9 | TRBD2 | CASSLARLAGITEQFF | TGTGCCAGCAGCTTAGCGCGACTAGCGGGGATAACAGAGCAGTTCTTC
TRBJ1-5 | - | TRBV15 | - | CATSRDRRGPQHF | TGTGCCACCAGCAGAGATCGGCGGGGGCCCCAGCATTTT
TRBJ1-1 | - | TRBV28 | - | CASPPGAVTLNTEAFF | TGTGCCAGTCCACCGGGAGCCGTCACCCTGAACACTGAAGCTTTCTTT
TRBJ1-3 | - | TRBV7-9 | - | CASSLNRRNTIYF | TGTGCCAGCAGCTTAAACAGGAGAAACACCATATATTTT
TRBJ1-1 | - | TRBV18 | TRBD1 | CASSAGQGNTEAFF | TGTGCCAGCTCAGCGGGACAGGGGAACACTGAAGCTTTCTTT
TRBJ2-7 | - | TRBV7-9 | - | CASSLATLSGTYEQYF | TGTGCCAGCAGCTTAGCAACTCTGTCGGGGACCTACGAGCAGTACTTC
TRBJ2-7 | - | TRBV5-6 | - | CASSLAGRRGYEQYF | TGTGCCAGCAGCTTAGCGGGTCGGAGGGGCTACGAGCAGTACTTC
TRBJ1-2 | - | TRBV27 | TRBD1 | CASSHGTGEVVGGYTF | TGTGCCAGCAGCCATGGGACAGGGGAAGTCGTCGGTGGCTACACCTTC
TRBJ1-1 | few | TRBV20-1 | - | CSAAGRSEAFF | TGCAGTGCCGCAGGGAGGAGTGAAGCTTTCTTT
TRBJ1-6 | - | TRBV6-1 | TRBD1 | CASSDQGVGSPLHF | TGTGCCAGCAGTGACCAGGGGGTAGGTTCACCCCTCCACTTT
TRBJ1-1 | - | TRBV10-1 | - | CASSQQGGDTEAFF | TGCGCCAGCAGTCAACAAGGAGGGGATACTGAAGCTTTCTTT
TRBJ2-3 | once | TRBV10-3 | - | CAINQGSTDTQYF | TGTGCCATCAATCAGGGAAGCACAGATACGCAGTATTTT
TRBJ2-7 | few | TRBV7-6 | TRBD1 | CASSHGQGVSYEQYF | TGTGCCAGCAGCCACGGACAGGGGGTTTCCTACGAGCAGTACTTC
TRBJ2-7 | - | TRBV18 | - | CASSPYRAGSSYEQYF | TGTGCCAGCTCACCCTACAGGGCAGGGAGCTCCTACGAGCAGTACTTC
TRBJ2-1 | - | TRBV4-1 | TRBD2 | CASSHAIAGVKNEQFF | TGCGCCAGCAGCCATGCTATAGCGGGAGTTAAGAATGAGCAGTTCTTC